Each of the 23 T cell receptor beta chains below was sequenced from the same sample in a study of shared clonotypes between healthy human individuals. The method was immunoSEQ multiplex PCR; TCRdb's version includes in-frame clones alone and lacks a portion of them. Among about 2.4 million clones, approximately 90% were seen once, and the ten largest hold about 0.13%. The sample consisted of naive CD4+ T cells sorted from blood. The subset: CD45RA+ positively selected. The receptors shown here come from a man between 18 and 35 years old in good health.

A remark on this clone: Other DNA sequences within the sample encode an identical CDR3. The chain joins TRBV5-1 to TRBJ1-5, with D possibly TRBD1 on 6 matching bases. Germline assignment: CDR1 SGHRS and CDR2 YFSETQ. Trimming left V 4 bases short and J 3 bases short, with 14 bases between. This CDR3 spans 15 amino acids. The CDR3 bases are TGCGCCAGCAGCCTCGAGGACAGCCTCAATCAGCCCCAGCATTTT. Its translation: CASSLEDSLNQPQHF. Together with reference TRBV5-1 and TRBJ1-5, the CDR3 gives the full variable domain: KAGVTQTPRYLIKTRGQQVTLSCSPISGHRSVSWYQQTPGQGLQFLFEYFSETQRNKGNFPGRFSGRQFSNSRSEMNVSTLELGDSALYLCASSLEDSLNQPQHFGDGTRLSIL.

This clone has only a few counts. The chain combines TRBV27 with TRBJ1-2; 7 nucleotides align to TRBD1. The CDR3 length is 14 residues. The J segment lost 6 bases and the V segment lost 6 bases, leaving 10 bases of the junction unmatched. Germline V CDR1 and CDR2: MNHEY, SMNVEV (reference sequence). CDR3 in amino acids: CASRMTGRGDGYTF. CDR3 coding DNA: TGTGCCAGCAGGATGACAGGGAGAGGCGATGGCTACACCTTC.

Here the CDR3 DNA reads TGTGCCAGCAGCCATGGACTAGCGGGGCTATCGGAGACCCAGTACTTC. It codes for CASSHGLAGLSETQYF. The rearrangement links TRBV4-2 to TRBJ2-5; 12 bases map to TRBD2. The CDR3 has 16 amino acids. The V and J ends lost 3 bases and 5 bases, in that order; junction bases with no gene match: 7. Germline assignment: CDR1 LGHNA and CDR2 YNFKEQ.

The CDR3, as DNA: TGTGCCAGCAGTCGACAGGGGATAAGCTACGAGCAGTACTTC. This gives the protein CASSRQGISYEQYF. The chain uses TRBV2 and TRBJ2-7; 8 bases line up with TRBD1. J gave up 3 bases and V 5 bases, and 6 bases lay outside the gene matches. Germline lookup yields CDR1 SNHLY and CDR2 FYNNEI. The CDR3 is made up of 14 amino acids.

V and J are TRBV10-1 and TRBJ2-7, with TRBD1 matching over 7 bases. V lost 3 bases, J lost 6 bases, and 11 bases stayed unmatched. Germline CDR1 reads WNHNN; CDR2 reads SYGVQD (reference sequence). This CDR3 is built from 15 residues. CDR3 bases: TGCGCCAGCAGTGACCAGCTGACAGGGACCGCCGAGCAGTACTTC. As protein: CASSDQLTGTAEQYF.

This clone was counted only a few times. CDR3: CASSPRDSNTEAFF. CDR3 DNA sequence: TGTGCCAGCAGCCCTCGGGACAGCAACACTGAAGCTTTCTTT. The J gene is TRBJ1-1, the V gene TRBV5-4; 7 bases are a match to TRBD1. CDR1 SGHNT and CDR2 YYREEE come from the germline V gene (reference sequence). This CDR3 has 14 amino acids. V lost 4 bases, J lost 2 bases, and 5 bases stayed unmatched.

The chain combines TRBV6-5 with TRBJ2-1; D uncertain. The CDR3 is made up of 16 amino acids. Germline loops: CDR1 MNHEY, CDR2 SVGAGI. The V gene lost 0 bases and the J gene lost 5 bases, with 14 bases spanning the gap. This CDR3 is CASSYSSAASNNEQFF. CDR3 nucleotides: TGTGCCAGCAGTTACTCGTCGGCAGCTTCCAACAATGAGCAGTTCTTC.

Here the CDR3 DNA reads TGCGCCAGCAGCTCCGGGCTCCTTGAAGCTTTCTTT. Its protein product is CASSSGLLEAFF. The V gene is TRBV5-1, the J gene TRBJ1-1; the D is unclear. The CDR3 consists of 12 residues. V was pared by 3 bases and J by 7 bases, with 10 bases between. Germline V gives CDR1 SGHRS, CDR2 YFSETQ.

This rearrangement joins TRBV6-1 to TRBJ1-3, with D perhaps TRBD1 (5 bases). Germline V gene sequence: CDR1 MNHNS, CDR2 SASEGT. CDR3 length equals 14 residues. Trimming took 2 bases from V and 3 from J, leaving 8 bases between them. CDR3 loop: CASSEQGGGNTIYF. The CDR3, as DNA: TGTGCCAGCAGTGAACAGGGAGGTGGAAACACCATATATTTT.

The chain employs TRBV19 and TRBJ2-5; 7 nucleotides match TRBD1. This CDR3 has 15 residues. V gave up 4 bases and J gave up 5 bases; unmatched junction bases: 10. CDR1 and CDR2 (germline): LNHDA, SQIVND (reference sequence). The CDR3 sequence is CASSTRQGLRETQYF. DNA for the CDR3: TGTGCCAGTAGTACTCGACAGGGCCTAAGGGAGACCCAGTACTTC.

V usage is TRBV6-5 and J usage is TRBJ1-2; TRBD1 might be the D (6 bases). CDR3 length: 15 residues. The V gene lost 0 bases and the J gene lost 4 bases, with 12 bases spanning the gap. The germline V gene has CDR1 MNHEY and CDR2 SVGAGI. This CDR3 reads CASSYSSQGFYGYTF. CDR3 DNA: TGTGCCAGCAGTTACTCGTCCCAGGGGTTCTATGGCTACACCTTC.

V usage is TRBV18 and J usage is TRBJ1-4; D is perhaps TRBD1 (6 bases). This CDR3 spans 14 amino acids. Per the germline V gene, CDR1 is KGHSH and CDR2 is LQKENI. Trimming removed 5 bases at V and 13 bases at J, with 20 bases between. CDR3 in amino acids: CASSTDGGLIGLFF. The CDR3 bases are TGTGCCAGCTCAACCGACGGGGGGCTGATCGGACTGTTTTTT.

The chain carries TRBV5-4 and TRBJ2-1; tentative D call: TRBD2 (5 bases). CDR1 is SGHNT and CDR2 is YYREEE in the germline V gene (reference sequence). The CDR3 extends over 13 amino acids. V was trimmed by 1 base and J by 8 bases, leaving 10 bases between them. Here the CDR3 DNA reads TGTGCCAGCAGCTTGAAGACTAACCATGAGCAGTTCTTC. It encodes CASSLKTNHEQFF.

This clone was seen just once. The chain has TRBV12-5 and TRBJ2-3; D is unclear. Trimming cost V 1 base and J 2 bases, with 19 bases left between them. The CDR3 loop spans 18 amino acids. Germline V CDR1 and CDR2: LGHNT, FRNRAP. The CDR3 protein is CASGLDYGYPVNTDTQYF. Written as DNA, the CDR3 is TGTGCTAGTGGTTTGGACTACGGGTACCCAGTGAACACAGATACGCAGTATTTT.

For this clone: This sample includes further DNA sequences coding for the same CDR3. The CDR3 DNA reads as TGTGCCAGTAGTACAGAAAGGGGTCAGCCCCAGCATTTT. Translated, it gives CASSTERGQPQHF. This rearrangement joins TRBV19 to TRBJ1-5; D perhaps matches TRBD1 (5 bases). The ends were cut back, 4 bases at V and 6 bases at J, with 10 bases in the middle. CDR3 size: 13 residues. In germline, CDR1 is LNHDA, CDR2 SQIVND (reference sequence).

This chain uses TRBV28 with TRBJ2-7; D may correspond to TRBD1 or TRBD2 (5 bases each). Per the germline V gene, CDR1 is MDHEN and CDR2 is SYDVKM. CDR3 length: 15 amino acids. V was shortened by 6 bases and J by 3 bases, with 18 bases between the two germline ends. The CDR3 DNA sequence: TGTGCCAGCAGCTTGGCCCCGGGGCAGGGCTACGAGCAGTACTTC. Translation: CASSLAPGQGYEQYF.

V gene TRBV4-1 combines with J gene TRBJ2-7, with D possibly TRBD2 on 5 matching bases. From germline, CDR1 is MGHRA and CDR2 YSYEKL. The CDR3 length is 17 residues. The V end lost 2 bases, the J end lost 3 bases, and 20 bases lay between the germline ends. The CDR3 here is CASSQYSYQEGSYEQYF. Written as DNA, the CDR3 is TGCGCCAGCAGCCAATACAGCTATCAAGAGGGCAGCTACGAGCAGTACTTC.

The chain uses TRBV29-1 and TRBJ2-2; 7 nucleotides align to TRBD2. The length of the CDR3 is 14 residues. V lost 6 bases to trimming and J lost 4 bases; unmatched junction nucleotides: 8. Germline V CDR1 and CDR2: SQVTM, ANQGSEA. The CDR3 loop reads CSVSGLDVTGELFF. CDR3 nucleotide sequence: TGCAGCGTGAGTGGACTAGATGTCACCGGGGAGCTGTTTTTT.

The chain joins TRBV18 to TRBJ1-1; 11 bases are a match to TRBD1. CDR1 and CDR2 from the germline V gene are KGHSH and LQKENI. CDR3 length: 16 residues. V was clipped by 1 base and J by 4 bases; unmatched bases: 5. CDR3 bases: TGTGCCAGCTCACCACGCGGACAGGGGGCTGTCACTGAAGCTTTCTTT. Translation gives CASSPRGQGAVTEAFF.

The rearrangement links TRBV9 to TRBJ2-1; 9 bases are shared with TRBD2. The CDR3 is 18 amino acids. CDR1 is SGDLS and CDR2 is YYNGEE in the germline V gene. Germline trimming cut 0 bases from V and 2 bases from J; bases unmatched to any gene: 9. The DNA for the CDR3 is TGTGCCAGCAGCGTAGCTACGTTGACTAGCGGACCCTACAATGAGCAGTTCTTC. It yields the protein CASSVATLTSGPYNEQFF.

This clone was detected a few times. V usage is TRBV19 and J usage is TRBJ1-2, with D maybe TRBD1 (5 bases). With 3 bases removed from V and 4 bases from J, the gap between germline ends came to 12 bases. The length of the CDR3 is 14 residues. CDR1 LNHDA and CDR2 SQIVND come from the germline V gene (reference sequence). CDR3 in amino acids: CASSIGALPYGYTF. The DNA for the CDR3 is TGTGCCAGTAGTATCGGGGCTTTGCCCTATGGCTACACCTTC.

This clone was observed once. CDR3 in amino acids: CASSYRQGAGNTEAFF. CDR3 in DNA: TGTGCCAGCAGTTACAGACAGGGGGCGGGAAACACTGAAGCTTTCTTT. The rearrangement links TRBV6-6 to TRBJ1-1; 10 bases agree with TRBD1. CDR1 MNHNY and CDR2 SVGAGI come from the germline V gene (reference sequence). The length of the CDR3 is 16 residues. J was trimmed by 2 bases and V by 2 bases; bases with no gene match: 5.

This chain's CDR3 is CASSYLGGTGAREAFF. The CDR3 coding sequence is TGTGCCAGCAGTTACTTGGGGGGAACGGGGGCTCGGGAAGCTTTCTTT. The chain couples TRBV6-5 to TRBJ1-1; TRBD1 might be the D (6 bases). CDR1 is MNHEY and CDR2 is SVGAGI in the germline V gene. The CDR3 has 16 residues. The V and J ends lost 1 base and 8 bases respectively, with 20 bases between them.